What follows are 11 T cell receptor beta chains derived from one specimen sequenced in a study of blood T cell repertoires in COVID-19. Profiling relied on immunoSEQ multiplex PCR, and the TCRdb table lists in-frame clones only, not all of them. The sample includes 300,000 or so clones, nearly 90% seen only once; the top ten take about 6%. Sequencing used PBMCs or T cells enriched from blood (not recorded which). Every receptor here comes from a woman aged 25-40 years who had recovered from COVID-19.

The chain uses TRBV5-1 and TRBJ2-1; D gene ambiguous. The V end was cut by 1 base, the J end by 8 bases, with 19 bases between. The CDR3 has 16 amino acids. The germline V gene has CDR1 SGHRS and CDR2 YFSETQ. The CDR3 loop reads CASSLPFATREDEQFF. In DNA form, the CDR3 reads TGCGCCAGCAGCTTGCCCTTTGCGACCCGCGAGGATGAGCAGTTCTTC.

The chain has TRBV6-1 and TRBJ1-5, with TRBD1 identical over 8 bases. The V segment lost 3 bases and the J segment 2 bases; nucleotides outside the gene matches: 9. Germline V CDR1 and CDR2: MNHNS, SASEGT. The length of the CDR3 is 17 residues. The CDR3 protein is CASSEWTGTRGNQPQHF. DNA for the CDR3: TGTGCCAGCAGTGAGTGGACAGGGACAAGGGGCAATCAGCCCCAGCATTTT.

This rearrangement joins TRBV19 to TRBJ2-1; D unresolved. CDR3 length: 15 residues. The V end was cut by 3 bases, the J end by 0 bases, with 9 bases between. From germline, CDR1 is LNHDA and CDR2 SQIVND (reference sequence). The CDR3 region is CASSIDRSSYNEQFF. CDR3 DNA: TGTGCCAGTAGTATCGATAGAAGCTCCTACAATGAGCAGTTCTTC.

This chain joins TRBV24-1 and TRBJ2-1, with TRBD2 matching 13 bases. The germline V gene encodes CDR1 KGHDR and CDR2 SFDVKD. The CDR3 is 16 amino acids. J lost 7 bases, V lost 3 bases, and 5 bases had no gene match. The CDR3: CATSDPLTSGGNEQFF. The CDR3 DNA reads as TGTGCCACCAGTGATCCCCTGACTAGCGGGGGGAATGAGCAGTTCTTC.

The V gene is TRBV24-1, the J gene TRBJ2-2; D ambiguous. CDR1 and CDR2 (germline): KGHDR, SFDVKD. Trimming stripped 4 bases from V and 7 bases from J, with 3 bases between. The CDR3 sequence is 11 residues long. The CDR3 DNA is TGTGCCACCAGTGACTACGGGGAGCTGTTTTTT. This sequence encodes CATSDYGELFF.

The chain's CDR3 is CAISEIEMSGGTGYTF. The CDR3 nucleotides are TGTGCCATCAGTGAGATTGAAATGTCCGGGGGAACTGGCTACACCTTC. The rearrangement joins TRBV10-3 to TRBJ1-2; D possibly corresponds to TRBD1 (5 bases). This CDR3 has 16 residues. Trimming took 2 bases from V and 7 from J, leaving 20 bases between them. Per the germline V gene, CDR1 is ENHRY and CDR2 is SYGVKD.

The chain employs TRBV30 and TRBJ2-6, with D possibly matching TRBD1 (6 bases). CDR1 is GTSNPN and CDR2 is SVGIG in the germline V gene (reference sequence). V was trimmed by 0 bases and J by 8 bases, leaving 14 bases between them. The CDR3 runs to 15 residues. The chain's CDR3 is CAWSVLAGAPNVLTF. The DNA for the CDR3 is TGTGCCTGGAGTGTTCTTGCAGGGGCCCCCAACGTCCTGACTTTC. Full variable domain (missing parts from reference TRBV30 and TRBJ2-6): SQTIHQWPATLVQPVGSPLSLECTVEGTSNPNLYWYRQAAGRGLQLLFYSVGIGQISSEVPQNLSASRPQDRQFILSSKKLLLSDSGFYLCAWSVLAGAPNVLTFGAGSRLTVL.

The CDR3 sequence is CASGQGSNQPQHF. The CDR3 DNA reads TGTGCCAGCGGGCAGGGGAGCAATCAGCCCCAGCATTTT. This chain uses TRBV6-5 with TRBJ1-5; perhaps TRBD1 as D (6 bases). Germline-derived CDR1 and CDR2 are MNHEY and SVGAGI. V shed 8 bases and J shed 1 base, with 9 bases lying between them. The CDR3 is made up of 13 amino acids.

The genes are TRBV6-4 and TRBJ2-1; TRBD2 agrees at 13 bases. Unmatched junction bases numbered 6, after V lost 3 bases and J lost 7 bases. CDR1 is MRHNA, CDR2 SNTAGT, per germline. The CDR3 covers 16 residues. CDR3 protein: CASSEGTSGGANEQFF. The CDR3 coding sequence is TGTGCCAGCAGTGAAGGAACTAGCGGGGGGGCGAATGAGCAGTTCTTC.

This sequence joins TRBV7-2 and TRBJ1-3; 7 positions agree with TRBD1. Trimming at V came to 1 base and at J to 2 bases, leaving 2 bases not matched to a gene. The CDR3 runs 15 residues. Looked up from germline, CDR1 is SGHTA and CDR2 is FQGNSA. DNA for the CDR3: TGTGCCAGCAGCTTAGTAGGGGGCACTGGAAACACCATATATTTT. This sequence encodes CASSLVGGTGNTIYF.

The rearrangement uses TRBV7-9 and TRBJ1-2; the match to TRBD1 covers 9 bases. CDR3 length: 14 amino acids. From germline, CDR1 is SEHNR and CDR2 FQNEAQ (reference sequence). With V trimmed by 1 base and J by 8 bases, 5 bases remained unmatched. CDR3 sequence: CASSLGDRGKGYTF. The CDR3, as DNA: TGTGCCAGCAGCTTAGGAGACAGGGGGAAGGGCTACACCTTC.